The rows below give T cell receptor beta chains drawn from one sample of a study of T cell responses to AZD1222 COVID-19 vaccine. The method was immunoSEQ multiplex PCR; TCRdb's version includes in-frame clones alone and lacks a portion of them. Altogether some 120,000 clones are present, around 88% being singletons, with the ten largest covering about 5%. Sample: peripheral blood, taken on day 0 of AZD1222 vaccination. Receptors were obtained from an adult in good health. Both conserved end residues are part of each CDR3. A D gene is named only where the DNA matches it firmly. Size values are once, few and many counts, or a class for expanded clones, and some rows have none.

v_gene: TRBV6-5
len: 13
d_gene: .
abundance: .
j_gene: TRBJ2-7
CDR3nt: TGTGCCAGCAGCAGGGACGGACCCTACGAGCAGTACTTC
CDR3aa: CASSRDGPYEQYF

v_gene: TRBV19
len: 16
d_gene: TRBD1
abundance: once
j_gene: TRBJ1-2
CDR3nt: TGTGCCAGTAGTTTCCGGGACAGACTAACTAACTATGGCTACACCTTC
CDR3aa: CASSFRDRLTNYGYTF

v_gene: TRBV11-2
len: 16
d_gene: .
abundance: .
j_gene: TRBJ1-3
CDR3nt: TGTGCCAGCAGCCCCCAAGGCCTCTCAGCTGGAAACACCATATATTTT
CDR3aa: CASSPQGLSAGNTIYF

v_gene: TRBV5-6
len: 15
d_gene: .
abundance: once
j_gene: TRBJ2-7
CDR3nt: TGTGCCAGCAGCTTCGGTCTGGCAGGGATGTACGAGCAGTACTTC
CDR3aa: CASSFGLAGMYEQYF

v_gene: TRBV19
len: 13
d_gene: .
abundance: .
j_gene: TRBJ1-1
CDR3nt: TGTGCCAGTAGTATCCCAATTTACACTGAAGCTTTCTTT
CDR3aa: CASSIPIYTEAFF

v_gene: TRBV6-1
len: 15
d_gene: TRBD1
abundance: .
j_gene: TRBJ1-3
CDR3nt: TGTGCCGCTTGGGCAGGGGGCCGCTCTGGAAACACCATATATTTT
CDR3aa: CAAWAGGRSGNTIYF

v_gene: TRBV15
len: 13
d_gene: .
abundance: .
j_gene: TRBJ1-5
CDR3nt: TGTGCCACCTCCAGGGAGGGCAATCAGCCCCAGCATTTT
CDR3aa: CATSREGNQPQHF

v_gene: TRBV18
len: 15
d_gene: .
abundance: .
j_gene: TRBJ1-1
CDR3nt: TGTGCCAGCTCACCCCTGGAGGTAGCGAACACTGAAGCTTTCTTT
CDR3aa: CASSPLEVANTEAFF

v_gene: TRBV6-1
len: 14
d_gene: .
abundance: .
j_gene: TRBJ1-1
CDR3nt: TGTGCCAGCAGTGAGGGGCTGTTGAACACTGAAGCTTTCTTT
CDR3aa: CASSEGLLNTEAFF

v_gene: TRBV18
len: 14
d_gene: .
abundance: few
j_gene: TRBJ1-3
CDR3nt: TGTGCCAGCTCACCGGACCTGGCGGGAAACACCATATATTTT
CDR3aa: CASSPDLAGNTIYF